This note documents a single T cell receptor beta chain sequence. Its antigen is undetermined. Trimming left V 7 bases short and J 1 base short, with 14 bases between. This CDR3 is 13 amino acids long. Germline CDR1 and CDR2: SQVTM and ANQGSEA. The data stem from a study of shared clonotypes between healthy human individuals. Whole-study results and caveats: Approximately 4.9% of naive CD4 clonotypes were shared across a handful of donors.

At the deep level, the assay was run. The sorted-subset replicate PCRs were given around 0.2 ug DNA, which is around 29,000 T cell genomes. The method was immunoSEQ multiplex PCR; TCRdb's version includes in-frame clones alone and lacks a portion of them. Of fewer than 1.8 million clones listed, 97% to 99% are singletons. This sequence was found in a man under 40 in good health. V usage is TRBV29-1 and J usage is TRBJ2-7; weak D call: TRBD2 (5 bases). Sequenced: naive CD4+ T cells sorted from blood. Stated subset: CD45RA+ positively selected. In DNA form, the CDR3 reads TGCAGCGCGCGGAGGCATCTTTCCTACGAGCAGTACTTC. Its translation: CSARRHLSYEQYF.